Sequencing of this TCR beta chain was carried out in a study of blood T cell repertoires in COVID-19. Study overall: Material from acute and convalescent COVID-19 was sourced from the United States, Italy and Spain. The cDNA or gDNA used as material had been derived from T cells, B-cell-depleted T cells, or PBMCs.

V was clipped by 7 bases and J by 1 base, with 10 bases between them. Per germline, CDR1 SQVTM and CDR2 ANQGSEA. This CDR3 is built from 12 residues. Data came from immunoSEQ multiplex PCR; TCRdb stores just in-frame clones and leaves some out. This table holds around 100,000 clones, roughly 92% found once. This chain connects TRBV29-1 to TRBJ1-1; D may be TRBD1 (5 bases). The sequenced sample was peripheral blood. The clonotype was recovered from a man aged 70-80 years with acute or convalescent COVID-19. This chain's CDR3 is CSGQIENTEAFF. The CDR3, as DNA: TGCAGCGGACAGATCGAGAACACTGAAGCTTTCTTT.